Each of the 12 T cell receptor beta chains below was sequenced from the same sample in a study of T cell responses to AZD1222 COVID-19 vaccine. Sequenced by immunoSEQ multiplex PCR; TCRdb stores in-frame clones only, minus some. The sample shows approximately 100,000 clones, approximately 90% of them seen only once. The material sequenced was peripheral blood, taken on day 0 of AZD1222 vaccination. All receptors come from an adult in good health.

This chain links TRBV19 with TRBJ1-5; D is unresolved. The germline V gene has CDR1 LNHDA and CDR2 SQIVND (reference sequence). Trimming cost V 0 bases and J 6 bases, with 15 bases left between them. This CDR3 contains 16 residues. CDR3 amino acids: CASSIDNPGGAQPQHF. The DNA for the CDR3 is TGTGCCAGTAGTATAGACAACCCAGGAGGCGCTCAGCCCCAGCATTTT.

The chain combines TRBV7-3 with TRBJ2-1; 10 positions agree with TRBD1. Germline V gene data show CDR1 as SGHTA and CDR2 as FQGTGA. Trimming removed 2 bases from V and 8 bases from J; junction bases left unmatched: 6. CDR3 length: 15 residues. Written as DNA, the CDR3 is TGTGCCAGCAGCTTACGGGGACAGGGGATCGATGAGCAGTTCTTC. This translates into CASSLRGQGIDEQFF. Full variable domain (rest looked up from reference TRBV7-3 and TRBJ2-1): GAGVSQTPSNKVTEKGKYVELRCDPISGHTALYWYRQSLGQGPEFLIYFQGTGAADDSGLPNDRFFAVRPEGSVSTLKIQRTERGDSAVYLCASSLRGQGIDEQFFGPGTRLTVL.

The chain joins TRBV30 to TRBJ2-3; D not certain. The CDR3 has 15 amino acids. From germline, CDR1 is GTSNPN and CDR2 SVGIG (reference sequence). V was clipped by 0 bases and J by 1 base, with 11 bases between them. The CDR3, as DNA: TGTGCCTGGAGTGTACCCCGGCGAGGCACAGATACGCAGTATTTT. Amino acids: CAWSVPRRGTDTQYF.

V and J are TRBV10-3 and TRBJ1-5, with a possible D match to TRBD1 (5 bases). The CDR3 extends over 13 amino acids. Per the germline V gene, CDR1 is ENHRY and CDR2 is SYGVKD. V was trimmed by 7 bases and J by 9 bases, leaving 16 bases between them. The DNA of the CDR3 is TGTGCCATCACCGACAGCCCGGAGGGGCCCCAGCATTTT. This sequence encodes CAITDSPEGPQHF.

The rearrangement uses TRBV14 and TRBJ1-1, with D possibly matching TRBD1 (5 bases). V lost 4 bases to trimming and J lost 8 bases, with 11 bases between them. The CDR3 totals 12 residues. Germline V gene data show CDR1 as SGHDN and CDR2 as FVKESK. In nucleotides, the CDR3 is TGTGCCAGCAGCCTTGGAAGGACAGAAGCTTTCTTT. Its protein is CASSLGRTEAFF. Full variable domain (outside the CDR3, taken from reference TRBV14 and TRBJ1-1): EAGVTQFPSHSVIEKGQTVTLRCDPISGHDNLYWYRRVMGKEIKFLLHFVKESKQDESGMPNNRFLAERTGGTYSTLKVQPAELEDSGVYFCASSLGRTEAFFGQGTRLTVV.

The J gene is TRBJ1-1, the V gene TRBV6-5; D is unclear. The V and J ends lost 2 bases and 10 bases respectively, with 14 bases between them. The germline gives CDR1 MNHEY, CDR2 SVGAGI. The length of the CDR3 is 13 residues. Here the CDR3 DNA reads TGTGCCAGCAGTTACGAAGGTCGGGCATCAGCTTTCTTT. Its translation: CASSYEGRASAFF.

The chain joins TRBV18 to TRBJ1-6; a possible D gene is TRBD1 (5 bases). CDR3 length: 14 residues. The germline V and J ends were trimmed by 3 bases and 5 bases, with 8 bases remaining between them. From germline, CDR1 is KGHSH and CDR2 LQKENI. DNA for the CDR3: TGTGCCAGCTCACCGACAGATAATAATTCACCCCTCCACTTT. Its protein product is CASSPTDNNSPLHF.

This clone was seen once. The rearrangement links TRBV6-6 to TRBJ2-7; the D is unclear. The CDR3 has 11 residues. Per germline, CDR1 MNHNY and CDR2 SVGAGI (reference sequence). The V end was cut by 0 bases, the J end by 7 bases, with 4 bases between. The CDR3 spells CASSYSGEQYF. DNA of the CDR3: TGTGCCAGCAGTTACTCGGGGGAGCAGTACTTC.

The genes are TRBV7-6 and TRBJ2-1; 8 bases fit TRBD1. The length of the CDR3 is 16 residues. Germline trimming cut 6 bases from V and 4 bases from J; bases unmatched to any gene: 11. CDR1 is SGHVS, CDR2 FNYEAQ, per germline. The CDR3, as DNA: TGTGCCAGCAGACTTAGGGACAGGCGGTTATACAATGAGCAGTTCTTC. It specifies CASRLRDRRLYNEQFF.

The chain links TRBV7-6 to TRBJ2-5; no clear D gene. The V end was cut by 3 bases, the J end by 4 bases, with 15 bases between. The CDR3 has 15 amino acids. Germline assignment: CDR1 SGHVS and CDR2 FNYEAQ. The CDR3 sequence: CASSLGFRGPETQYF. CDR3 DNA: TGTGCCAGCAGCTTGGGGTTTCGTGGCCCAGAGACCCAGTACTTC. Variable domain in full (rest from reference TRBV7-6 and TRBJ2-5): GAGVSQSPRYKVTKRGQDVALRCDPISGHVSLYWYRQALGQGPEFLTYFNYEAQQDKSGLPNDRFSAERPEGSISTLTIQRTEQRDSAMYRCASSLGFRGPETQYFGPGTRLLVL.

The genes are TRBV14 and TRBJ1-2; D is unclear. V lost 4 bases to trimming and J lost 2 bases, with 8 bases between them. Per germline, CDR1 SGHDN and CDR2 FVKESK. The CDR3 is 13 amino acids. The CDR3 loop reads CASSPDENYGYTF. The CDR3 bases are TGTGCCAGCAGCCCCGACGAAAACTATGGCTACACCTTC.

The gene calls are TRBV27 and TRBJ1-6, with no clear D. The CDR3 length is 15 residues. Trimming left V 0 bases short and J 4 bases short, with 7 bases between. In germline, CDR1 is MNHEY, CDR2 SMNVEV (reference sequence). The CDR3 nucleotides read TGTGCCAGCAGTTTATCCGACCGATATAATTCACCCCTCCACTTT. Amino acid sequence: CASSLSDRYNSPLHF.